This T cell receptor (beta chain) stems from a study of CD8+CD57+ T cells in acquired aplastic anemia. This clonotype was picked up a small number of times. CDR3 size: 15 residues. V was shortened by 3 bases and J by 0 bases, with 11 bases between the two germline ends. Per the germline V gene, CDR1 is LNHDA and CDR2 is SQIVND (reference sequence). Patients chosen for sequencing had CD8+CD57+ cells that had expanded, as shown by flow cytometry. Genomic DNA constituted the template upon which TCR beta VDJ and CDR3 profiling was performed. TCRdb ran MiXCR on the reads and lists one entry per CDR3 protein. The sample has around 170,000 distinct CDR3 sequences, around half seen once; the top ten hold around 8.8%.

V gene TRBV19 combines with J gene TRBJ1-2; a weak D match, TRBD1 (5 bases). Source material: sorted CD4+, CD8+, or CD8+CD57+ T cells (not recorded which) from PBMCs. This receptor was identified in a human donor with aplastic anemia. The CDR3 DNA reads as TGTGCCAGTAGTATTTCGCGGGGGGCTAACTATGGCTACACCTTC. It codes for CASSISRGANYGYTF.